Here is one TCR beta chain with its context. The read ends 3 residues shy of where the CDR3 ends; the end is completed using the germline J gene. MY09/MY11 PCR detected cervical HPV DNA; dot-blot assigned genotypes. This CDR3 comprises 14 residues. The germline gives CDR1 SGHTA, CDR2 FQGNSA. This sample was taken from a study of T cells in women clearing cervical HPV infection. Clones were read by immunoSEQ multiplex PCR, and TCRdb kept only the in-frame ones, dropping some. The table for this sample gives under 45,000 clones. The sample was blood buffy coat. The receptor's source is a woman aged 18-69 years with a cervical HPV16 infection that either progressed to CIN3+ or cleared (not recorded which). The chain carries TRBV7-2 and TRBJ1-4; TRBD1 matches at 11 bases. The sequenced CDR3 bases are TGTGCCAGCAGCACTGGACAGGGGGCGAAACCA. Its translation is CASSTGQGAKP. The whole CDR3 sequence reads CASSTGQGAKPLFF.